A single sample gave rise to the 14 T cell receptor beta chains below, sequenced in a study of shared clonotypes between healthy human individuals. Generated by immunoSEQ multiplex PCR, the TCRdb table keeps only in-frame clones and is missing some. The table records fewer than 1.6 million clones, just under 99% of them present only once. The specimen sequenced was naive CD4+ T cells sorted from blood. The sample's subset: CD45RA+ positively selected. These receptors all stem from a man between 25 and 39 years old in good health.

The CDR3 spells CASSQLTDNTGELFF. The CDR3 region has the DNA TGCGCCAGCAGCCAGCTGACAGACAACACCGGGGAGCTGTTTTTT. The chain employs TRBV5-1 and TRBJ2-2, with D possibly matching TRBD1 (5 bases). The germline V gene encodes CDR1 SGHRS and CDR2 YFSETQ. The CDR3 is 15 amino acids. V shed 4 bases and J shed 2 bases, with 12 bases lying between them.

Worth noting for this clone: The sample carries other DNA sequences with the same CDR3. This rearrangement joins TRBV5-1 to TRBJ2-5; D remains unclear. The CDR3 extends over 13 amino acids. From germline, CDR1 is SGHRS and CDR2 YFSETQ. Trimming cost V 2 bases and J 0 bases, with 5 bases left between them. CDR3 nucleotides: TGCGCCAGCAGCTTCTCGTACCAAGAGACCCAGTACTTC. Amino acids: CASSFSYQETQYF. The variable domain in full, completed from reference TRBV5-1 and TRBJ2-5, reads KAGVTQTPRYLIKTRGQQVTLSCSPISGHRSVSWYQQTPGQGLQFLFEYFSETQRNKGNFPGRFSGRQFSNSRSEMNVSTLELGDSALYLCASSFSYQETQYFGPGTRLLVL.

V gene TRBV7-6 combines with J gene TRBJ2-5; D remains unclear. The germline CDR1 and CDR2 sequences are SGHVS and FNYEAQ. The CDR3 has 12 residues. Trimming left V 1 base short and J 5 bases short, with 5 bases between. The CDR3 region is CASSLDGETQYF. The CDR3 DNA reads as TGTGCCAGCAGCTTAGATGGGGAGACCCAGTACTTC.

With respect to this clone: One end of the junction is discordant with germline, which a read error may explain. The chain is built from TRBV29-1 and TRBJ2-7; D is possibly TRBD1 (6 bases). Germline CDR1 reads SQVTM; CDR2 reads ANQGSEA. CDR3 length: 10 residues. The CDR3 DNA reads TGCAGCGTTGAAGGCCGGACAGTAGACTTC. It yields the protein CSVEGRTVDF.

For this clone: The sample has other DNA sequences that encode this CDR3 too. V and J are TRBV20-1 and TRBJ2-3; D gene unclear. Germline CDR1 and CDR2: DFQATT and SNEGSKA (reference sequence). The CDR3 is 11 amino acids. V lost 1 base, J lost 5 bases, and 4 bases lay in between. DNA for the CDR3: TGCAGTGCTAGAGGCATAGATACGCAGTATTTT. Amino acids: CSARGIDTQYF.

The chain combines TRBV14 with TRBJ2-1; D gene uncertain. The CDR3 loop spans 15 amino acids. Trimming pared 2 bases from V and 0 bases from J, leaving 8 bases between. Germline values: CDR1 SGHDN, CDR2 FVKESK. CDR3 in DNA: TGTGCCAGCAGCCAACTCAGGACCTCCTACAATGAGCAGTTCTTC. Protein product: CASSQLRTSYNEQFF. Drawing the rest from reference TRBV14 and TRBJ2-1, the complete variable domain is EAGVTQFPSHSVIEKGQTVTLRCDPISGHDNLYWYRRVMGKEIKFLLHFVKESKQDESGMPNNRFLAERTGGTYSTLKVQPAELEDSGVYFCASSQLRTSYNEQFFGPGTRLTVL.

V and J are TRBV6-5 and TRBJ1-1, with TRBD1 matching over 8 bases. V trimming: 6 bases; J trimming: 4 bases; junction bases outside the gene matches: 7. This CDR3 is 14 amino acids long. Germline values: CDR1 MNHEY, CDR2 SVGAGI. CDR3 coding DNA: TGTGCCAGCAGACCCGACAGGGGAGGCACTGAAGCTTTCTTT. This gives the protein CASRPDRGGTEAFF.

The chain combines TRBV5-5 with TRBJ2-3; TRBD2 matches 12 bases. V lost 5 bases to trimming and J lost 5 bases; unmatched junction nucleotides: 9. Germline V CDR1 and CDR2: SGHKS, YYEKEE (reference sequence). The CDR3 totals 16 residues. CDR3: CASSPGLAGSLDTQYF. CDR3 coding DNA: TGTGCCAGCAGTCCAGGACTAGCGGGGAGCTTAGATACGCAGTATTTT.

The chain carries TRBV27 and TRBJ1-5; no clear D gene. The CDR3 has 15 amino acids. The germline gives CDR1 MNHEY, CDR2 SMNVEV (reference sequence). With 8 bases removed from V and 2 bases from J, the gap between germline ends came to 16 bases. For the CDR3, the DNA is TGTGCCAGCGGCTTAGGACGGTCAGGCAATCAGCCCCAGCATTTT. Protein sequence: CASGLGRSGNQPQHF.

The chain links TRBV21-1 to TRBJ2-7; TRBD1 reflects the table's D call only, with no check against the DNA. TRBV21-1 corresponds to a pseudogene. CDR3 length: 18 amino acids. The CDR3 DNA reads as TGTGCCAGCAGCAAATGCTCGATTGGCGCAGGGGGCTCCTACGAGCAGTACTTC. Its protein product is CASSKCSIGAGGSYEQYF.

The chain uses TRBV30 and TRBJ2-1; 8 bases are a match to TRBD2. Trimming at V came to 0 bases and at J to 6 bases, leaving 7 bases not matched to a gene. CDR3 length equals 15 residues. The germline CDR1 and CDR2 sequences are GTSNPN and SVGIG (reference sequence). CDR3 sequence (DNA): TGTGCCTGGAGTGTGAATAGCGGGATCGGCAATGAGCAGTTCTTC. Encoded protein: CAWSVNSGIGNEQFF.

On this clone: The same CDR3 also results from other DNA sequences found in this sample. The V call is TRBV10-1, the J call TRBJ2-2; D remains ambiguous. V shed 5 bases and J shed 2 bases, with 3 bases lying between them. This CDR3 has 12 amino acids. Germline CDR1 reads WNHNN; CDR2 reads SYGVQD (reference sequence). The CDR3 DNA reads TGCGCCAGCAGTCGAAACACCGGGGAGCTGTTTTTT. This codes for CASSRNTGELFF.

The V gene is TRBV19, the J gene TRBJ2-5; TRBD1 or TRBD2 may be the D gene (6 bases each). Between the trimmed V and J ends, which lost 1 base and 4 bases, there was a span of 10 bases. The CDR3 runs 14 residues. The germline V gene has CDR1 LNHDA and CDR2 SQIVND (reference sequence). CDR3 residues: CASSIGGARETQYF. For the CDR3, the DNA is TGTGCCAGTAGTATAGGGGGGGCAAGAGAGACCCAGTACTTC.

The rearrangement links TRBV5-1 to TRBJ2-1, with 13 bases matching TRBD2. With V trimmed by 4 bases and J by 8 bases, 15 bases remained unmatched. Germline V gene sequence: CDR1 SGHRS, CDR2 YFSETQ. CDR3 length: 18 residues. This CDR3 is CASSVTGTSGIGAYEQFF. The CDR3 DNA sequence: TGCGCCAGCAGCGTGACCGGGACTAGCGGGATAGGGGCTTATGAGCAGTTCTTC.